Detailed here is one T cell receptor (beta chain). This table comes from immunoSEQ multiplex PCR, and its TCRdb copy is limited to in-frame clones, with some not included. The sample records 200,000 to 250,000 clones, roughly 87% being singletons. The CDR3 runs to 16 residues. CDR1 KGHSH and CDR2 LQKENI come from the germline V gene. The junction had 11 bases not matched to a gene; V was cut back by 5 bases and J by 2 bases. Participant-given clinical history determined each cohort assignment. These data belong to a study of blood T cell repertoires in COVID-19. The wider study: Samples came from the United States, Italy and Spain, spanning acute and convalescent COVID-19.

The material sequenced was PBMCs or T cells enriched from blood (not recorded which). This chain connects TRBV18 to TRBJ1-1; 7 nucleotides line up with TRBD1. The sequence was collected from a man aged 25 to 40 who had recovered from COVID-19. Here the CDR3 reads CASSFGGTGVNTEAFF. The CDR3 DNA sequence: TGTGCCAGCTCATTTGGAGGAACAGGGGTTAACACTGAAGCTTTCTTT.